This T cell receptor (beta chain) came from a study of T cell changes during pregnancy in multiple sclerosis. Sequenced by immunoSEQ multiplex PCR; TCRdb stores in-frame clones only, minus some. The profile covers around 41,000 clones, with roughly 93% appearing a single time and around 1.5% taken by the ten largest. The length of the CDR3 is 13 residues. CDR1 is SNHLY and CDR2 is FYNNEI in the germline V gene. Trimming took 3 bases from V and 5 from J, leaving 10 bases between them. The chain joins TRBV2 to TRBJ2-5, with a weak D call TRBD1 (6 bases). The sequenced sample was PBMCs (not recorded whether the cells were cultured). The receptor's source is a female donor with multiple sclerosis, enrolled in a pregnancy study. The chain's CDR3 is CASSDTGKETQYF. The CDR3 region has the DNA TGTGCCAGCAGTGACACAGGGAAGGAGACCCAGTACTTC.